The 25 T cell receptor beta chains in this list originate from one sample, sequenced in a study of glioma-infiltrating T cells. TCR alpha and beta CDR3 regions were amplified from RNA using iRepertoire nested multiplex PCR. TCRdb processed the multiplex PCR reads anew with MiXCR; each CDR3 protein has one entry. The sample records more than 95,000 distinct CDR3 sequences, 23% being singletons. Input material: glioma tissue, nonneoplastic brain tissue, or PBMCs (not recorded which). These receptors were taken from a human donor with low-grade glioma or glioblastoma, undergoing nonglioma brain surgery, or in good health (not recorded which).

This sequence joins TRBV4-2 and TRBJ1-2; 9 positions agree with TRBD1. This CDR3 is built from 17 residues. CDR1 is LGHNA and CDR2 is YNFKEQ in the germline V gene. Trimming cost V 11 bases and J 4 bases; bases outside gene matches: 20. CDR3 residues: CAGSPTGTGSVAYGYTF. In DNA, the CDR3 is TGTGCCGGCTCACCGACCGGGACAGGGTCTGTCGCCTATGGCTACACCTTC.

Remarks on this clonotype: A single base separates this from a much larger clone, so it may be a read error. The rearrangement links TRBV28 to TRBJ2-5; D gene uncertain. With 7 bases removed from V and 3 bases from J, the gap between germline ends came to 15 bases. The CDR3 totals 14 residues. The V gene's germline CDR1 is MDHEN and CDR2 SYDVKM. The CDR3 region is CASTLLRRKETQYF. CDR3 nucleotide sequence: TGTGCCAGCACCCTCCTCCGAAGAAAAGAGACCCAGTACTTC.

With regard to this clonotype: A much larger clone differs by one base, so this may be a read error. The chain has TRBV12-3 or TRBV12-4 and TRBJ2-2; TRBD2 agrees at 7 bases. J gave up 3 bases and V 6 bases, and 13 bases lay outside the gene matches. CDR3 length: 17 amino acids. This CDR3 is CASSRTRGRLHTGELFF. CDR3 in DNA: TGTGCCAGCAGCCGGACTAGAGGGAGGTTGCACACCGGGGAGCTGTTTTTT.

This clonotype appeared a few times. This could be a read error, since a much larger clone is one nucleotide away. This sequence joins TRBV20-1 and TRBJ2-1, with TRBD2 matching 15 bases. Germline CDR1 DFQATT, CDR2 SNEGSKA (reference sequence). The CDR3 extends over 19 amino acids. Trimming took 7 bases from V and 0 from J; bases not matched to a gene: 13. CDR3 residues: CSDRTGLAGGESSYNEQFF. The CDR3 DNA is TGCAGTGATAGGACTGGACTAGCGGGAGGGGAGAGCTCCTACAATGAGCAGTTCTTC.

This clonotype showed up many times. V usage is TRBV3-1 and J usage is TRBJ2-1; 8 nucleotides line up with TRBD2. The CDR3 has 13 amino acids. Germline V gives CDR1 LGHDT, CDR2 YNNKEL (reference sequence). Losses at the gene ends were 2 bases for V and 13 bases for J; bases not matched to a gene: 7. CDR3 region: CASSQQAAGVQFF. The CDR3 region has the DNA TGTGCCAGCAGCCAACAAGCAGCGGGAGTACAGTTCTTC.

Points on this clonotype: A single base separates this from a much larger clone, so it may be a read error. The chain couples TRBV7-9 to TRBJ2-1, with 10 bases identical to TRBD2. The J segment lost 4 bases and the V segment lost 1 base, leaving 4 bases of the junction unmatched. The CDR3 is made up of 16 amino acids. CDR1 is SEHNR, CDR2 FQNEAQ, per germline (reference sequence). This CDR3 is CASSLGPSGGYNEQFF. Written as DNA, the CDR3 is TGTGCCAGCAGCTTAGGTCCTAGCGGGGGATACAATGAGCAGTTCTTC.

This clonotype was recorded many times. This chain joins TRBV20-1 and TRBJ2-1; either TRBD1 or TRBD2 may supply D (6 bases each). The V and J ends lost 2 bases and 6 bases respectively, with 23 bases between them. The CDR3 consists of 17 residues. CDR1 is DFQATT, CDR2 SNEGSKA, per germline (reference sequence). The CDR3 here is CSARSGGAENIINEQFF. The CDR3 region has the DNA TGCAGTGCTAGATCCGGGGGCGCGGAGAACATCATCAATGAGCAGTTCTTC.

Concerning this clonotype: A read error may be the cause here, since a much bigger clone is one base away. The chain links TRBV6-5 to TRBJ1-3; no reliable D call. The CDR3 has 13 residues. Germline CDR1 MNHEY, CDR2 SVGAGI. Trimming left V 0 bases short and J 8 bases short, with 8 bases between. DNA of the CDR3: TGTGCCAGCAGTTACTCGACGGGAGACACCATATATTTT. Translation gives CASSYSTGDTIYF.

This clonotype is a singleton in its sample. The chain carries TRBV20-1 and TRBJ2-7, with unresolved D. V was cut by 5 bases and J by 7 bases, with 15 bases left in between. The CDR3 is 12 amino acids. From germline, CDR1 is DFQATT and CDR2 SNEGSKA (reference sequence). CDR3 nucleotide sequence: TGCAGTGCTCACGGCGTGAGGATGGAGCAGTACTTC. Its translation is CSAHGVRMEQYF.

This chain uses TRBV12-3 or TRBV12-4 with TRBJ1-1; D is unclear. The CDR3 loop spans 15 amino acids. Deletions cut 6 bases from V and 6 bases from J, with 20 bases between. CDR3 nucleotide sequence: TGTGCCAGCAGCCGAACCGGGAGGACGAAGGCTGAAGCTTTCTTT. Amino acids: CASSRTGRTKAEAFF.

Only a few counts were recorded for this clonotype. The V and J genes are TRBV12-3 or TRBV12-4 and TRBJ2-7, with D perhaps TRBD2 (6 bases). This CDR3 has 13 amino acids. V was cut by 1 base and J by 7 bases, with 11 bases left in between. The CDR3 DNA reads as TGTGCCAGCAGTTTAGGGCTAGGAGGGGAGCAGTACTTC. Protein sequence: CASSLGLGGEQYF.

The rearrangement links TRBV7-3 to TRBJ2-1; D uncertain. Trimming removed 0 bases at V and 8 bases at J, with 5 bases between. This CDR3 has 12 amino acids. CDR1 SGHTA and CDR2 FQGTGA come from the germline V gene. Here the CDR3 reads CASSLTLDEQFF. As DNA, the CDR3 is TGTGCCAGCAGCTTAACGCTAGATGAGCAGTTCTTC.

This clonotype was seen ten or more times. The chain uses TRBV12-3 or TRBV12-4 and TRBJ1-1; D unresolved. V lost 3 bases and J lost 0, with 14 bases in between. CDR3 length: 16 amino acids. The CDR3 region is CASSFSGRGMNTEAFF. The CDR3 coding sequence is TGTGCCAGCAGTTTTAGTGGGCGCGGGATGAACACTGAAGCTTTCTTT.

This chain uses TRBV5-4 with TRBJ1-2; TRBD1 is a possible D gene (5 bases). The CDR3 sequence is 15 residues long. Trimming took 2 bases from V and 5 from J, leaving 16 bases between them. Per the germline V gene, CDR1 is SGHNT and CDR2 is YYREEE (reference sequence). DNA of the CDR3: TGTGCCAGCAGCTTCGACAGAGCGCAACTTTATGGCTACACCTTC. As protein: CASSFDRAQLYGYTF. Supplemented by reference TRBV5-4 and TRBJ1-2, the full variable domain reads ETGVTQSPTHLIKTRGQQVTLRCSSQSGHNTVSWYQQALGQGPQFIFQYYREEENGRGNFPPRFSGLQFPNYSSELNVNALELDDSALYLCASSFDRAQLYGYTFGSGTRLTVV.

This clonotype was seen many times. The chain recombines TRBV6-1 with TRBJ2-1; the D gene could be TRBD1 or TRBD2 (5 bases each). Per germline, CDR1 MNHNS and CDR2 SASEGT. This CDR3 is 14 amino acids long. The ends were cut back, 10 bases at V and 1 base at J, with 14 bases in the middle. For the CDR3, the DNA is TGTGCCACCTCTCTGGGGGTGTCCTACAATGAGCAGTTCTTC. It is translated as CATSLGVSYNEQFF.

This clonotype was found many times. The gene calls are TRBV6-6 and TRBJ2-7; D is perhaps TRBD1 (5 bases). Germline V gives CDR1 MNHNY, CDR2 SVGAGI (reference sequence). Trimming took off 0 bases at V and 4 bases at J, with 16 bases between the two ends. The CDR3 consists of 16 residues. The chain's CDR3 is CASSYSGYTPGYEQYF. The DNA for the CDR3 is TGTGCCAGCAGTTACTCAGGGTACACTCCAGGGTACGAGCAGTACTTC.

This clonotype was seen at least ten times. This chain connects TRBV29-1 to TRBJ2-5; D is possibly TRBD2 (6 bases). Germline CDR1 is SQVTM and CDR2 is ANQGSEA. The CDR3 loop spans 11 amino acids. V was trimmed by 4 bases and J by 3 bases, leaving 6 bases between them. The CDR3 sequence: CSVGTKETQYF. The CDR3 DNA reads TGCAGCGTTGGGACTAAAGAGACCCAGTACTTC.

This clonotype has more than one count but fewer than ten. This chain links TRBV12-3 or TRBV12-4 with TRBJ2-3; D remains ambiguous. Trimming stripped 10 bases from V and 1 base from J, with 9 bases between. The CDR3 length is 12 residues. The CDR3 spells CATRRGTDTQYF. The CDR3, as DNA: TGTGCCACAAGGCGTGGCACAGATACGCAGTATTTT.

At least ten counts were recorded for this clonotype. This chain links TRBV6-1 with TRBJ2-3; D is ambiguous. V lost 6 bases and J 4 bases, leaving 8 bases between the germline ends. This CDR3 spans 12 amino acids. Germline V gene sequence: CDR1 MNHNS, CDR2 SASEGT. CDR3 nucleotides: TGTGCCAGCAGCGCGACGTCAGATACGCAGTATTTT. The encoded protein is CASSATSDTQYF.

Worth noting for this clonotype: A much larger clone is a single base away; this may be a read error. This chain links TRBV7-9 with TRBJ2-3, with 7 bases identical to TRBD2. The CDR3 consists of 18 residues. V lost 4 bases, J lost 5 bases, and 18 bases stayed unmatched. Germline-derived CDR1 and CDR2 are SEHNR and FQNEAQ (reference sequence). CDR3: CASSYSPFGGGSQDTQYF. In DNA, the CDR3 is TGTGCCAGCAGCTACTCACCCTTCGGGGGAGGGTCACAAGATACGCAGTATTTT.

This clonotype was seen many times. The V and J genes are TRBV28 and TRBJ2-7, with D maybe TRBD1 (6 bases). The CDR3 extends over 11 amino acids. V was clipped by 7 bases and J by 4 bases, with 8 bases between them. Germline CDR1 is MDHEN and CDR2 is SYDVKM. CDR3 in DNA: TGTGCCAGCATGGACAGATACGAGCAGTACTTC. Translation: CASMDRYEQYF. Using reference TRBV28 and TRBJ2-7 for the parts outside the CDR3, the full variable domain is DVKVTQSSRYLVKRTGEKVFLECVQDMDHENMFWYRQDPGLGLRLIYFSYDVKMKEKGDIPEGYSVSREKKERFSLILESASTNQTSMYLCASMDRYEQYFGPGTRLTVT.

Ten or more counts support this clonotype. The CDR3 sequence is CSAKPMELGHATDTQYF. In DNA, the CDR3 is TGCAGTGCTAAACCGATGGAGCTGGGTCACGCAACAGATACGCAGTATTTT. The rearrangement links TRBV20-1 to TRBJ2-3; D is unclear. V lost 4 bases and J 3 bases, leaving 23 bases between the germline ends. CDR1 and CDR2 (germline): DFQATT, SNEGSKA (reference sequence). The CDR3 totals 17 residues.

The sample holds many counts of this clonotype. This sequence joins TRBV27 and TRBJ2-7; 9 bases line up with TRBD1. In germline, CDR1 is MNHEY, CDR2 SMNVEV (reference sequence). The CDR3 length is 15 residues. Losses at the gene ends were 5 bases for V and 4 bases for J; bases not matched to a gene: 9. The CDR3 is CASSPRSTGGYEQYF. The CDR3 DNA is TGTGCCAGCAGTCCCCGGTCGACAGGGGGATACGAGCAGTACTTC.

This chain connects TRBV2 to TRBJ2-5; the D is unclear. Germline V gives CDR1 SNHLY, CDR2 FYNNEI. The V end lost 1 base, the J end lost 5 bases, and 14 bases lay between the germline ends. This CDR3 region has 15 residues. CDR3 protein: CASSEDVLTRETQYF. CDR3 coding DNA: TGTGCCAGCAGTGAAGATGTGTTGACAAGGGAGACCCAGTACTTC. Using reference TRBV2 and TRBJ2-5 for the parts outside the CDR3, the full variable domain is EPEVTQTPSHQVTQMGQEVILRCVPISNHLYFYWYRQILGQKVEFLVSFYNNEISEKSEIFDDQFSVERPDGSNFTLKIRSTKLEDSAMYFCASSEDVLTRETQYFGPGTRLLVL.

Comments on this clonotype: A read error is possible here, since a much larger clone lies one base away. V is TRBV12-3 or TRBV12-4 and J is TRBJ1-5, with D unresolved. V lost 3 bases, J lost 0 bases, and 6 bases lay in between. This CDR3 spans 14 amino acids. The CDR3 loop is CASSFAYSNQPQHF. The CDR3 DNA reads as TGTGCCAGCAGTTTTGCTTATAGCAATCAGCCCCAGCATTTT.